A selection of T cell receptor beta chains follows, all from one sample in a study of blood T cells in healthy people across ages. TCRdb called the 5' RACE reads again in MiXCR, with one record for every CDR3 protein. The table records about 930,000 distinct CDR3 sequences, 25% to 30% of them present only once. These data were also reused for a study on T cells of mothers and their children.

The sequencing input was blood. These receptors came from a woman between 40 and 55 years old in good health. Both conserved end residues are trimmed from each CDR3. D genes are given only for firm matches.

TRBV7-3	TRBJ2-1	TRBD1	ASSLMSTGVYNEQF
TRBV7-3	TRBJ2-3	.	ASSLIASEYTDTQY
TRBV7-9	TRBJ1-2	.	ASSLGTGDPNFYGYT
TRBV12-3/TRBV12-4	TRBJ1-1	.	ASSGDKQAF
TRBV7-2	TRBJ2-7	.	ASNLTEMIHEQY
TRBV7-4	TRBJ1-5	.	ASSCPLKFNQPQH
TRBV12-3/TRBV12-4	TRBJ1-2	.	ASSLRGTHGYT
TRBV20-1	TRBJ1-2	.	SASPTGWGYT
TRBV5-1	TRBJ1-4	.	ASSFQGKLF
TRBV5-6	TRBJ2-3	TRBD2	ASSFTSGGRRDTQY
TRBV24-1	TRBJ2-2	.	ATRSETGELF
TRBV7-2	TRBJ2-1	TRBD2	ASSSQSASGGQQF
TRBV28	TRBJ1-1	.	ASSSYPGGTEAF
TRBV27	TRBJ1-6	.	ASSSSLYNSPLH
TRBV25-1	TRBJ2-3	TRBD2	ASSTQRGYSDTQY
TRBV6-6	TRBJ1-2	TRBD1	ASRTTLTGGLGYT
TRBV14	TRBJ2-4	.	ASSQVNSGQY
TRBV12-3/TRBV12-4	TRBJ2-2	.	TSSWGARAGELF
TRBV20-1	TRBJ2-3	TRBD2	SARRLAGLSTDTQY
TRBV7-7	TRBJ2-1	.	ASSTATGRYNEQF
TRBV18	TRBJ2-7	.	ASSPDGLEQY
TRBV6-5	TRBJ1-4	TRBD1	ASSRRQGSGEKLF
TRBV10-3	TRBJ2-1	TRBD2	AISDGGGTYNEQF
TRBV3-1	TRBJ1-2	.	ASSQLKSDGYT
TRBV7-9	TRBJ2-5	.	ASSPGEWGETQY
TRBV10-3	TRBJ1-2	TRBD1	AISESILQGATNYGYT
TRBV7-2	TRBJ1-4	.	ASSLVGGQGKLF